The subject of this entry is one TCR beta chain. The method was immunoSEQ multiplex PCR; TCRdb's version includes in-frame clones alone and lacks a portion of them. The sample has roughly 500,000 clones, about 76% seen once; the top ten hold less than 15%. These data come from a study of shared clonotypes between healthy human individuals. Healthy HIV-negative adults with no recent acute infections or vaccinations were recruited as donors. There are 13 residues in the CDR3. V lost 5 bases and J 12 bases, leaving 17 bases between the germline ends. Germline values: CDR1 SGHAT, CDR2 FQNNGV. The chain is built from TRBV11-2 and TRBJ2-1, with D possibly TRBD2 on 5 matching bases. The clonotype was recovered from a woman aged 40 to 50 in good health. Some clones in this sample may be carry-over from other donors' samples. The sequenced sample was PBMCs. The chain's CDR3 is CASSPTGRVVQFF. For the CDR3, the DNA is TGTGCCAGCAGCCCTACCGGGCGGGTAGTGCAGTTCTTC.